Below are 9 T cell receptor beta chains sequenced from a single sample in a study of T cells after yellow fever vaccination. Using its own MiXCR run on the 5' RACE reads, TCRdb lists one record per CDR3 protein. Of about 310,000 distinct CDR3 sequences listed, more than 3% are singletons. The source material was PBMCs, sampled on the day of the yellow fever booster vaccination. The receptors derive from a man younger than 35 who received the YFV17D yellow fever vaccine.

This clonotype was observed many times. This chain links TRBV7-7 with TRBJ1-6; 7 nucleotides match TRBD1. J was trimmed by 9 bases and V by 5 bases; bases with no gene match: 4. The CDR3 has 13 residues. Germline V CDR1 and CDR2: SSHAT, FNYEAQ (reference sequence). CDR3 protein: CASSLDRASPLHF. The CDR3 nucleotides read TGTGCCAGCAGCCTCGACAGGGCTTCACCCCTCCACTTT.

The sample holds many counts of this clonotype. This chain uses TRBV5-1 with TRBJ1-1, with 8 bases matching TRBD1. The CDR3 is made up of 13 amino acids. Trimming at V came to 4 bases and at J to 6 bases, leaving 5 bases not matched to a gene. From germline, CDR1 is SGHRS and CDR2 YFSETQ. This chain's CDR3 is CASSAGQGAEAFF. The CDR3 DNA sequence: TGCGCCAGCAGCGCCGGACAGGGCGCTGAAGCTTTCTTT.

This clonotype was seen many times. This CDR3 is CASSDSRTSGGYEQYV. In nucleotides, the CDR3 is TGTGCCAGCAGTGACTCTCGTACTAGCGGGGGTTACGAGCAGTACGTC. The genes are TRBV6-6 and TRBJ2-7; TRBD2 agrees at 11 bases. This CDR3 contains 16 residues. Germline loops: CDR1 MNHNY, CDR2 SVGAGI (reference sequence).

This clonotype was detected many times. This chain links TRBV5-1 with TRBJ2-3, with D perhaps given as TRBD1 or TRBD2 (5 bases each). The CDR3 loop spans 16 amino acids. Germline loops: CDR1 SGHRS, CDR2 YFSETQ. Trimming pared 4 bases from V and 4 bases from J, leaving 19 bases between. CDR3 nucleotide sequence: TGCGCCAGCAGCCCGGGGACCTTCTCAGCCGCAGATACGCAGTATTTT. This sequence encodes CASSPGTFSAADTQYF.

This clonotype has at least ten counts. The DNA of the CDR3 is TGTGCCAGCAGCAGACAGACTAGCGGGAGCACAGATACGCAGTATTTT. Amino acids: CASSRQTSGSTDTQYF. J is TRBJ2-3 and V is TRBV7-2; TRBD2 aligns across 10 bases. This CDR3 spans 16 amino acids. CDR1 and CDR2 (germline): SGHTA, FQGNSA. The ends lost 5 bases at V and 0 bases at J; junction bases unmatched: 5.

The V gene is TRBV5-1, the J gene TRBJ2-7; possibly TRBD1 or TRBD2 for D (6 bases each). The CDR3 runs 14 residues. Trimming took 0 bases from V and 7 from J, leaving 14 bases between them. Germline V lookup: CDR1 SGHRS, CDR2 YFSETQ. CDR3 sequence (DNA): TGCGCCAGCAGCTTGGGCGGGACATCCGAAGAGCAGTACTTC. This sequence encodes CASSLGGTSEEQYF.

The rearrangement links TRBV12-3 or TRBV12-4 to TRBJ2-3, with D perhaps matching TRBD1 (6 bases). The CDR3 length is 14 residues. The V gene lost 5 bases and the J gene lost 0 bases, with 9 bases spanning the gap. The CDR3 is CASSVQGSTDTQYF. The CDR3 DNA sequence: TGTGCCAGCAGTGTCCAGGGGAGCACAGATACGCAGTATTTT.

As to this clonotype: Possible read error: a much larger clone is one base away. The chain has TRBV7-9 and TRBJ1-6; maybe TRBD1 (5 bases). The CDR3 extends over 17 amino acids. The germline V gene has CDR1 SEHNR and CDR2 FQNEAQ (reference sequence). V gave up 1 base and J gave up 7 bases, with 17 bases separating them. The CDR3, as DNA: TGTGCCAGCAGCTTAGGAGACGCGGACATGGGCAATTCACCCCTCCACTTT. It codes for CASSLGDADMGNSPLHF.

In this sample, this clonotype turned up many times. The chain couples TRBV24-1 to TRBJ2-1; tentatively, D is TRBD1 or TRBD2 (5 bases each). Trimming pared 2 bases from V and 7 bases from J, leaving 5 bases between. CDR1 and CDR2 (germline): KGHDR, SFDVKD. This CDR3 has 12 residues. CDR3: CATSDWGNEQFF. The CDR3 nucleotides are TGTGCCACCAGTGATTGGGGGAATGAGCAGTTCTTC.